This T cell receptor (beta chain) appears in the sequencing data of a study of cytomegalovirus exposure and HLA in healthy donors. Study-level findings and limits: Across all donors, roughly uniform sequencing depth was an assumption of the presence/absence analyses.

Germline values: CDR1 SQVTM, CDR2 ANQGSEA. V dropped 0 bases and J dropped 4; count of bases not matched to a gene: 3. This CDR3 has 16 residues. It was with 60 Vbeta and 13 Jbeta primers that the PCR ran. This table comes from immunoSEQ multiplex PCR, and its TCRdb copy is limited to in-frame clones, with some not included. This sample has 150,000 to 200,000 clones, with roughly 87% found just once. All donors participated as healthy donors of bone marrow. A word on this clone: Antigen unknown.

The sequenced sample was PBMCs. This chain joins TRBV29-1 and TRBJ2-2; 12 bases are shared with TRBD1. The sequence derives from a boy aged 2 to 9 in good health and CMV-seronegative. The CDR3 loop is CSVEDPGQGATGELFF. Written as DNA, the CDR3 is TGCAGCGTTGAAGATCCGGGACAGGGGGCCACCGGGGAGCTGTTTTTT.